The rows below give T cell receptor beta chains drawn from one sample of a study of blood T cell repertoires in COVID-19. The repertoire was sequenced with immunoSEQ multiplex PCR; TCRdb's copy has only in-frame clones and lacks some. The sample has under 300,000 clones, approximately 88% seen once. The sample was PBMCs or T cells enriched from blood (not recorded which). Receptors originate from a woman between 40 and 55 years old who had been exposed to COVID-19. CDR3s include the opening cysteine and the closing phenylalanine or tryptophan. D genes are given only for firm matches. The size of a clone is reported for some rows only, either as once, few or many, or as a class for expanded clones.

v_call	d_call	cdr3_length	j_call	clone_size	cdr3_aa	cdr3_nt
TRBV9	.	15	TRBJ1-1	.	CASSVVLGTRTEAFF	TGTGCCAGCAGCGTAGTTTTGGGGACAAGAACTGAAGCTTTCTTT
TRBV7-6	TRBD1	12	TRBJ2-7	many	CASRDSSYEQYF	TGTGCCAGCCGGGACAGCTCCTACGAGCAGTACTTC
TRBV5-1	TRBD1	15	TRBJ1-2	.	CASSLGDRGSYGYTF	TGCGCCAGCAGCTTGGGAGACAGGGGCAGCTATGGCTACACCTTC
TRBV28	.	14	TRBJ1-5	.	CASSLGLFNQPQHF	TGTGCCAGCAGTTTAGGACTCTTCAATCAGCCCCAGCATTTT
TRBV5-4	TRBD2	16	TRBJ2-3	.	CASSFTSGRSAETQYF	TGTGCCAGCAGCTTTACTAGCGGGAGGTCCGCGGAGACGCAGTATTTT
TRBV7-2	TRBD1	16	TRBJ1-2	.	CASSPSGQGFTYGYTF	TGTGCCAGCAGCCCATCGGGACAGGGGTTTACCTATGGCTACACCTTC
TRBV30	TRBD1	14	TRBJ1-2	.	CAWGGTALNYGYTF	TGTGCCTGGGGCGGGACAGCCCTTAACTATGGCTACACCTTC
TRBV28	TRBD1	14	TRBJ1-6	.	CASTPGQNNSPLHF	TGTGCCAGCACCCCGGGACAGAATAATTCACCCCTCCACTTT
TRBV11-2	.	12	TRBJ2-5	.	CASSSDRQTQYF	TGTGCCAGCAGCTCGGACAGACAGACCCAGTACTTC
TRBV28	.	16	TRBJ1-5	.	CASSSSGQFRNQPQHF	TGTGCCAGCAGTTCCTCAGGGCAATTCAGAAATCAGCCCCAGCATTTT